This TCR beta chain stems from a study of CD8+ T cells in alopecia areata. Study in general: Female C3H/HeJ mice aged 7-10 weeks were given skin from C3H/HeJ graft donors, roughly 6-13 months old, that had spontaneous alopecia.

General study results and limits: Higher clonality was seen in lesional scalp than in normal scalp, especially in alopecia totalis/universalis. Sequencing of scalp samples also includes resident alphabeta T cells from normal skin. It was less clear whether patients shared TCRs than it was in mice, possibly because of HLA.

The CDR3 is made up of 15 amino acids. The germline CDR1 and CDR2 sequences are LGHNA and YNLKQL (reference sequence). cDNA reverse transcribed from extracted RNA served as the sequencing template. Repertoires were generated with immunoSEQ multiplex PCR, while TCRdb's copy carries only in-frame clones and drops some. The sample yields about 270,000 clones, without any singletons. This clone was observed a few times. Its antigen is still unknown. Gene names refer to mouse genes. The read falls 4 residues short of the CDR3 end, and the missing part is taken from the germline J gene. It was with CD4, CD8alpha, NKG2D, NKG2ACE and other markers that pooled cutaneous lymph node cells were sorted.

This rearrangement joins TRBV5 to TRBJ2-5; TRBD1 agrees at 12 bases. This clonotype was sampled from a C3H/HeJ mouse with alopecia areata. Strain haplotype (MHC): H2-k. Sequencing used CD4+ T cells sorted from a lymph node. The covered CDR3 bases are TGTGCCAGCAGCCTCTCGGGACAGGGGGCGGAC. It yields the protein CASSLSGQGAD. The complete CDR3 reads CASSLSGQGADTQYF.